One TCR beta chain is described in this entry. Its antigen specificity is not known. Per-base quality was not reported, and no clone a single base away is much larger than it. The sample belongs to a study of blood T cell repertoires in COVID-19 (TCRdb year 2020). Concerning the study at large: Samples from collaborators originated in the United States, Italy and Spain and spanned both the acute and convalescent phases of COVID-19. Samples were obtained from the ongoing ImmuneRACE study (first 160 participants) and from 950 to 1,500 subjects provided by 6 global collaborators. Subjects who had been exposed to COVID-19, were actively infected with it, or had recovered from it provided the deeply sampled blood TCRbeta repertoires that made up the dataset. Where available, HLA class I and class II types were taken from metadata supplied by the sample provider and were not determined by assay-based typing. The repertoires were released in a freely available public database intended as a resource for research on the immune response to SARS-CoV-2. The prospective study material was composed of cDNA or gDNA derived from T cells, B-cell-depleted T cells, or PBMCs. Nearly every sample came with metadata listing a de-identified subject ID, COVID-19 status, age in years and sex.

Overall results and qualifications from the work: The quantity of clinical and demographic metadata differed by source and by participant and was supplied without curation.

From its cysteine to its phenylalanine, the CDR3 spans 16 amino acids. The CDR3 DNA has 48 bases and is translated from base 1. Compared with germline, V lacks 5 bases and J lacks 4 bases; bases without a gene match: 8. The germline V gene gives CDR1 as SGHTA and CDR2 as FQGTGA. TCRbeta CDR3 regions were amplified from genomic DNA using the immunoSEQ Assay, a bias-controlled multiplex PCR. As for the authors' bioinformatics: Nucleated cell counts per sample were estimated from amplification of reference gene primers within the assay. To quantify the absolute abundance of each unique TCRbeta CDR3 rearrangement, sequence reads were collapsed and filtered. Productive Simpson clonality was computed per sample as the square root of Simpson's diversity index over productive rearrangements. This immuneACCESS table, as held by TCRdb, lists in-frame sequences with V and J called but not all clones. Of the missing ones, under half trace to an unresolved V gene in checked studies; the others have no known cause. The V and J calls and clone size were taken over from that table, and D and trimming were inferred from the DNA. Here the sample has some 120,000 clones; roughly 91% occur a single time. The ten largest clones take up about 18% of the sample.

Collaborating institutions collected whole blood in K2EDTA tubes following their own protocols. Collaborator samples were shipped for TCRbeta analysis as frozen whole blood, isolated PBMCs, or DNA extracted from either sample type. In this chain, TRBV7-3 is recombined with TRBJ2-1; a stretch of 10 junction bases matches TRBD2. The sequenced sample consisted of peripheral blood. The source of this sequence is a human donor with acute or convalescent COVID-19. The donor label of this sample is uncertain. CDR3 protein: CASSPRGSGGYNEQFF. The DNA is as follows: TGTGCCAGCAGCCCCAGGGGTAGCGGGGGGTACAATGAGCAGTTCTTC.